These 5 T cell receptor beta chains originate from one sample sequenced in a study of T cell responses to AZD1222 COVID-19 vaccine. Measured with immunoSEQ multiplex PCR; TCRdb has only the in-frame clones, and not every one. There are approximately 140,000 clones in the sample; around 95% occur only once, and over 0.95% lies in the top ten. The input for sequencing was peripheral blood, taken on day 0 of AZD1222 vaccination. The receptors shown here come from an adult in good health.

The CDR3 protein is CSVEEGGRDAPWGGYTF. CDR3 in DNA: TGCAGCGTTGAAGAGGGAGGCAGGGATGCCCCCTGGGGTGGCTACACCTTC. The genes are TRBV29-1 and TRBJ1-2, with D tentatively TRBD1 (5 bases). CDR1 SQVTM and CDR2 ANQGSEA come from the germline V gene. This CDR3 region has 17 residues. Deletions cut 0 bases from V and 7 bases from J, with 24 bases between.

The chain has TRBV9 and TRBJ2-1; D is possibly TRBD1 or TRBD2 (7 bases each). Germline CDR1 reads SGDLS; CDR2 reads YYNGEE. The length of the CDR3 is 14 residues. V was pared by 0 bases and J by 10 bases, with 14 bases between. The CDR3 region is CASSVGGGGGEQFF. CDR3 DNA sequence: TGTGCCAGCAGCGTAGGGGGAGGGGGCGGCGAGCAGTTCTTC.

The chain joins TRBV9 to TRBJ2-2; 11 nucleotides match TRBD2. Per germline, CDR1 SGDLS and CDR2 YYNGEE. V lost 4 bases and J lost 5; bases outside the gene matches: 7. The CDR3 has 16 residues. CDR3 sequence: CASSQKLAGVTGELFF. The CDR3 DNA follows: TGTGCCAGCAGCCAGAAACTAGCGGGAGTGACCGGGGAGCTGTTTTTT. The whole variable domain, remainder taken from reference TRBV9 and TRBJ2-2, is DSGVTQTPKHLITATGQRVTLRCSPRSGDLSVYWYQQSLDQGLQFLIQYYNGEERAKGNILERFSAQQFPDLHSELNLSSLELGDSALYFCASSQKLAGVTGELFFGEGSRLTVL.

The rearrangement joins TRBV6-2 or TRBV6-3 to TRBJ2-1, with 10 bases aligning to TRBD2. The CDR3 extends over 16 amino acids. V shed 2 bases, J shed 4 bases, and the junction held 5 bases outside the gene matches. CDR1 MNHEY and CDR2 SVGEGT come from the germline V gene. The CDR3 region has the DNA TGTGCCAGCAGTTACCTGACTAGCGGGCCTTACAATGAGCAGTTCTTC. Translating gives CASSYLTSGPYNEQFF.

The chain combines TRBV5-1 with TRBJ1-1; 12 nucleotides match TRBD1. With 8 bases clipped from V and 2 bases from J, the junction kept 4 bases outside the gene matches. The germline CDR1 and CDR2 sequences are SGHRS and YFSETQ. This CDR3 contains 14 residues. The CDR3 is CASGTGGSNTEAFF. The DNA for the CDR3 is TGCGCCAGTGGGACAGGGGGCTCCAACACTGAAGCTTTCTTT.